This TCR beta chain was identified during a study of PD-1 blockade in classical Hodgkin lymphoma (TCRdb year 2020). With regard to the full study: Nivolumab dosing was 3 mg/kg intravenously every 2 weeks, continuing until either disease progression or unacceptable toxicity. To define a peripheral blood immune signature of response to PD-1 blockade in classical Hodgkin lymphoma, the study combined TCR beta sequencing with CyTOF. Broader findings and caveats from the paper: Among trial patients, those achieving complete response had baseline diversity similar to that of newly diagnosed patients, while diversity was significantly lower in partial responders and progressors. Patients starting nivolumab less than 1 year after ASCT had lower diversity and were excluded from later analyses to avoid confounding by immune reconstitution. CD4+ but not CD8+ TCR diversity rose significantly by C4D1 (p=0.0027 vs p=0.16), most apparent in complete responders (p=0.02). Newly diagnosed patients were reported to have lower baseline TCR diversity than healthy donors, and relapsed/refractory patients were reported to have lower baseline TCR diversity still. The study was restricted to a single clinical trial cohort, and the causes of repertoire differences, possibly disease activity or prior therapy, were left undefined.

Genomic DNA was extracted with the Qiagen DNeasy kit from unsorted PBMCs and from negatively selected CD4+ and CD8+ fractions. TCR beta CDR3 regions were subjected to amplification by immunoSEQ multiplex PCR with primers that anneal to V and J segments. A synthetic immune receptor repertoire was used to minimize amplification bias, and any residual bias was removed computationally once sequencing was done. Regarding the original processing steps: Custom Python scripts were used to quantify repertoire diversity as the Shannon entropy index. Unsorted, CD4+ and CD8+ repertoires were examined separately, except in combined analyses, for which CD4+ and CD8+ sequences were merged in silico. A clone counted as expanded when the clone's frequency after treatment rose at least 2-fold relative to C1D1, and clones undetected at baseline were given a pseudocount of 0.5. Clones with 0 or 1 copy at C1D1 were classified as singleton clones, and clones with 2 or more copies were classified as non-singleton clones. Clones expanded in unsorted samples were labelled as CD4+, CD8+ or unknown by matching protein sequences in sorted samples from the same patient. Wilcoxon tests on paired samples were used to test changes in diversity from C1D1 to C4D1. TCRdb obtained this table from immuneACCESS and retained in-frame rearrangements with V and J assigned. These tables miss some clones; where compared with another copy, unresolved V genes account for less than half of the shortfall, and the remainder is unexplained. D and trimming come from the DNA, and the V and J calls and clone size come from that table. Present in this sample are roughly 100,000 clones, about nine tenths of which were seen just once. The ten largest clonotypes hold around a fifth of the sample.

About this clone itself: No antigen is known for it. No per-base quality is available; no much larger clone lies one base away.

The sample's time point label, decoded: cycle 4 day 1 (C4D1), after 5 to 7 weeks of nivolumab. Every trial patient had relapsed after autologous stem cell transplantation, and cohorts A, B and C differed in prior brentuximab vedotin exposure. The trial cohort included 55 to 65 patients with relapsed/refractory classical Hodgkin lymphoma, and each patient had a best overall response of complete response, partial response or progressive disease. Single-agent nivolumab was administered to trial patients in the multi-cohort phase II CheckMate 205 trial. An independent review committee assessed best overall response using the 2007 International Working Group response criteria. Trial PBMCs were obtained immediately prior to nivolumab initiation (C1D1) and on therapy at cycle 2 day 1 and cycle 4 day 1. Peripheral blood was collected in 8 mL Vacutainer Cell Preparation Tubes, from which PBMCs were isolated by centrifugation and then cryopreserved.

The sequence was collected from a human donor with classical Hodgkin lymphoma. Sequencing used peripheral blood mononuclear cells (PBMCs), obtained before the fourth cycle of nivolumab.

The CDR3 reads CASSLGTGAYEQYF. The sequenced DNA is TGTGCCAGCAGTTTGGGGACAGGGGCCTACGAGCAGTACTTC. Recombination joined TRBV11-2 with TRBJ2-7, with 10 junctional bases fitting TRBD1. V ends up 6 bases short and J 2 bases short, with an unmatched junction base count of 4. The CDR3, cysteine through phenylalanine, is 14 amino acids long. Only the CDR3 region is kept as DNA, spanning 42 bases read in frame from base 1. According to the germline V gene, CDR1 reads SGHAT and CDR2 reads FQNNGV.